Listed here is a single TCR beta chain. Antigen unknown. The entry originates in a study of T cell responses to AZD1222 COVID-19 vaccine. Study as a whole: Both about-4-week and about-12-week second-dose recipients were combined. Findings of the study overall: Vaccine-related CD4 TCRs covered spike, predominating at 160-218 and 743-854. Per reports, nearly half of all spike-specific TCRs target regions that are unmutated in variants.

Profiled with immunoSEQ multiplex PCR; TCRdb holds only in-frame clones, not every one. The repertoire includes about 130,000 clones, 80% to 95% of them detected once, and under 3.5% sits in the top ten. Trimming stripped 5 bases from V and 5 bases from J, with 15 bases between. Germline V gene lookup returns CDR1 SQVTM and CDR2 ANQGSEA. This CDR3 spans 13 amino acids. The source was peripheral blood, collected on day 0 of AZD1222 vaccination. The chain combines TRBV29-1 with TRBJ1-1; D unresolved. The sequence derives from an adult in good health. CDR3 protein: CSVLPGGGTEAFF. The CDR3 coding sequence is TGCAGCGTTTTACCCGGCGGAGGAACTGAAGCTTTCTTT. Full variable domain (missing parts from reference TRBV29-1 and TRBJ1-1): SAVISQKPSRDICQRGTSLTIQCQVDSQVTMMFWYRQQPGQSLTLIATANQGSEATYESGFVIDKFPISRPNLTFSTLTVSNMSPEDSSIYLCSVLPGGGTEAFFGQGTRLTVV.